These 21 T cell receptor beta chains share one sample of origin, sequenced in a study of T cell changes during pregnancy in multiple sclerosis. Repertoires were generated with immunoSEQ multiplex PCR, while TCRdb's copy carries only in-frame clones and drops some. In the table there are about 23,000 clones, 85% to 90% of which are singletons. The specimen was CD8+ T cells from peripheral blood mononuclear cells, collected before pregnancy. These receptors were taken from a female donor with multiple sclerosis, enrolled in a pregnancy study.

This sequence joins TRBV4-2 and TRBJ2-3; 12 bases map to TRBD2. Unmatched junction bases numbered 5, after V lost 1 base and J lost 0 bases. The CDR3 is 18 amino acids. Germline V CDR1 and CDR2: LGHNA, YNFKEQ. The chain's CDR3 is CASSQVPTSGGSTDTQYF. Here the CDR3 DNA reads TGTGCCAGCAGCCAAGTGCCAACTAGCGGGGGGAGCACAGATACGCAGTATTTT.

CDR3 residues: CASSKLAGEADTQYF. CDR3 sequence (DNA): TGTGCCAGCAGCAAACTAGCGGGAGAAGCAGATACGCAGTATTTT. The chain has TRBV7-8 and TRBJ2-3, with TRBD2 matching 11 bases. Losses at the gene ends were 5 bases for V and 4 bases for J; bases not matched to a gene: 5. Germline assignment: CDR1 SGHVS and CDR2 FQNEAQ. The CDR3 has 15 residues.

Only a few counts were recorded for this clone. The chain has TRBV30 and TRBJ2-2; TRBD1 might be the D (6 bases). V was cut by 0 bases and J by 5 bases, with 13 bases left in between. Germline loops: CDR1 GTSNPN, CDR2 SVGIG (reference sequence). This CDR3 contains 15 residues. CDR3 in DNA: TGTGCCTGGAGTGTACCGGCAGGGGTGACCGGGGAGCTGTTTTTT. Protein sequence: CAWSVPAGVTGELFF.

CDR3 in DNA: TGTGCCAGCAGTTTATCCGGGACTAGCGGGAGTGAAGAGCAGTTCTTC. Encoded protein: CASSLSGTSGSEEQFF. The genes are TRBV27 and TRBJ2-1; 14 bases line up with TRBD2. J was trimmed by 10 bases and V by 0 bases; bases with no gene match: 5. Germline CDR1 and CDR2: MNHEY and SMNVEV (reference sequence). The CDR3 extends over 16 amino acids.

The rearrangement links TRBV13 to TRBJ1-1, with D possibly matching TRBD1 (6 bases). The CDR3 sequence is 15 residues long. The germline V and J ends were trimmed by 4 bases and 8 bases, with 20 bases remaining between them. Germline V lookup: CDR1 PRHDT, CDR2 FYEKMQ (reference sequence). CDR3 region: CASSWPRGGKSEAFF. In nucleotides, the CDR3 is TGTGCCAGCAGCTGGCCACGGGGGGGCAAATCGGAAGCTTTCTTT. Full variable domain (rest looked up from reference TRBV13 and TRBJ1-1): AAGVIQSPRHLIKEKRETATLKCYPIPRHDTVYWYQQGPGQDPQFLISFYEKMQSDKGSIPDRFSAQQFSDYHSELNMSSLELGDSALYFCASSWPRGGKSEAFFGQGTRLTVV.

The chain combines TRBV27 with TRBJ1-3; D is possibly TRBD1 (6 bases). Per the germline V gene, CDR1 is MNHEY and CDR2 is SMNVEV (reference sequence). V was cut by 2 bases and J by 7 bases, with 9 bases left in between. This CDR3 region has 13 residues. The CDR3 loop is CASSLRQGNTIYF. The CDR3 DNA reads as TGTGCCAGCAGTTTACGGCAGGGGAACACCATATATTTT.

This chain uses TRBV5-1 with TRBJ2-1, with D possibly TRBD2 on 5 matching bases. From germline, CDR1 is SGHRS and CDR2 YFSETQ. Trimming took 1 base from V and 2 from J, leaving 10 bases between them. CDR3 length: 15 amino acids. The CDR3 region has the DNA TGCGCCAGCAGCTTGCGGCTAGCCGCCTACAATGAGCAGTTCTTC. Amino acids: CASSLRLAAYNEQFF.

The rearrangement links TRBV13 to TRBJ2-7; no clear D gene. Trimming took 4 bases from V and 5 from J, leaving 6 bases between them. This CDR3 is 11 amino acids long. Germline-derived CDR1 and CDR2 are PRHDT and FYEKMQ (reference sequence). CDR3 DNA sequence: TGTGCCAGCAGCTCCCCAGACGAGCAGTACTTC. Amino acid sequence: CASSSPDEQYF.

The DNA of the CDR3 is TGCGCCAGCAGTCAACCTCTCAGGGACAGGGAATACGAGCAGTACTTC. It translates to CASSQPLRDREYEQYF. The chain has TRBV23-1 and TRBJ2-7, with 9 bases lining up with TRBD1. TRBV23-1 is sorted into the ORF group, with uncertain function. V gave up 2 bases and J gave up 4 bases; unmatched junction bases: 9. The CDR3 is made up of 16 amino acids.

The rearrangement joins TRBV4-3 to TRBJ2-3; 10 bases are shared with TRBD2. The V gene end was trimmed by 2 bases and the J gene end by 5 bases; junction bases not matched to a gene: 16. The CDR3 has 19 amino acids. Germline CDR1 is LGHNA and CDR2 is YSLEER. Here the CDR3 reads CASSQILAGVPFLGDTQYF. CDR3 in DNA: TGCGCCAGCAGCCAAATTCTAGCGGGAGTCCCGTTTCTAGGAGATACGCAGTATTTT.

This sequence joins TRBV6-1 and TRBJ2-6; D is ambiguous. Germline-derived CDR1 and CDR2 are MNHNS and SASEGT. This CDR3 region has 14 residues. Trimming took off 2 bases at V and 2 bases at J, with 4 bases between the two ends. Here the CDR3 reads CASSEQTGANVLTF. CDR3 nucleotides: TGTGCCAGCAGTGAACAAACTGGGGCCAACGTCCTGACTTTC.

V and J are TRBV30 and TRBJ2-1, with 7 bases matching TRBD2. Per the germline V gene, CDR1 is GTSNPN and CDR2 is SVGIG (reference sequence). This CDR3 region has 12 residues. V shed 8 bases, J shed 5 bases, and the junction held 6 bases outside the gene matches. Written as DNA, the CDR3 is TGTGCCCAATCTAGCGGCGACAATGAGCAGTTCTTC. Translated: CAQSSGDNEQFF.

Of note for this clone: Mismatch with germline at one junction end may stem from a read error. The gene calls are TRBV4-2 and TRBJ2-1, with D maybe TRBD2 (5 bases). CDR3 size: 13 residues. Looked up from germline, CDR1 is LGHNA and CDR2 is YNFKEQ. CDR3 protein: CASSLTTGNGQFF. The CDR3 DNA follows: TGTGCCAGCAGCCTTACTACGGGGAATGGGCAGTTCTTC.

The chain links TRBV6-5 to TRBJ2-1, with 7 bases identical to TRBD2. The V segment lost 8 bases and the J segment 4 bases; nucleotides outside the gene matches: 11. Germline CDR1 MNHEY, CDR2 SVGAGI. The CDR3 spans 15 residues. CDR3 sequence: CASRVAGVGYNEQFF. The CDR3 nucleotides read TGTGCCAGCCGCGTAGCGGGCGTGGGGTACAATGAGCAGTTCTTC.

This chain links TRBV30 with TRBJ2-1, with 8 bases aligning to TRBD2. This CDR3 is built from 15 residues. Germline assignment: CDR1 GTSNPN and CDR2 SVGIG (reference sequence). Trimming removed 0 bases from V and 3 bases from J; junction bases left unmatched: 4. The CDR3 loop is CAWSVLAVFYNEQFF. CDR3 in DNA: TGTGCCTGGAGTGTACTAGCGGTCTTCTACAATGAGCAGTTCTTC.

The rearrangement links TRBV7-2 to TRBJ2-7, with 12 bases matching TRBD2. This CDR3 comprises 16 residues. Germline values: CDR1 SGHTA, CDR2 FQGNSA. After removal of 1 base from V and 3 bases from J, the junction contained 4 bases not matched to a gene. CDR3 bases: TGTGCCAGCAGCTTAGGCCTAGCGGGAGGGGGCTACGAGCAGTACTTC. Translating it yields CASSLGLAGGGYEQYF.

The chain joins TRBV5-6 to TRBJ2-1, with D possibly matching TRBD2 (6 bases). V was clipped by 1 base and J by 13 bases, with 12 bases between them. The CDR3 consists of 12 residues. Germline V gene lookup returns CDR1 SGHDT and CDR2 YYEEEE. The CDR3 loop reads CASSLMDSGQFF. CDR3 nucleotides: TGTGCCAGCAGCTTGATGGATAGCGGACAGTTCTTC.

V and J are TRBV27 and TRBJ2-7; the D gene is possibly TRBD2 (7 bases). The germline gives CDR1 MNHEY, CDR2 SMNVEV (reference sequence). The CDR3 extends over 13 amino acids. Trimming cost V 8 bases and J 3 bases, with 14 bases left between them. The CDR3 sequence: CASGLRGGYEQYF. CDR3 nucleotides: TGTGCCAGCGGGCTTAGGGGGGGCTACGAGCAGTACTTC.

The chain recombines TRBV5-1 with TRBJ2-3; D gene unclear. The V end lost 0 bases, the J end lost 2 bases, and 13 bases lay between the germline ends. Per the germline V gene, CDR1 is SGHRS and CDR2 is YFSETQ. The CDR3 consists of 16 residues. As DNA, the CDR3 is TGCGCCAGCAGCTTGGCCCCGAGGCTTTTCACAGATACGCAGTATTTT. Its protein is CASSLAPRLFTDTQYF.

The V and J genes are TRBV7-4 and TRBJ1-1; tentatively, D is TRBD1 (6 bases). Germline CDR1 SGHVT, CDR2 SQSDAQ. The CDR3 spans 15 residues. V was shortened by 3 bases and J by 4 bases, with 15 bases between the two germline ends. The CDR3 reads CASSFYREGFTEAFF. Here the CDR3 DNA reads TGTGCCAGCAGCTTCTACAGGGAAGGGTTCACTGAAGCTTTCTTT.

V is TRBV27 and J is TRBJ2-7; TRBD1 agrees at 8 bases. With V trimmed by 4 bases and J by 3 bases, 5 bases remained unmatched. Looked up from germline, CDR1 is MNHEY and CDR2 is SMNVEV (reference sequence). The CDR3 is 14 amino acids. The CDR3 reads CASSWGTGGYEQYF. CDR3 in DNA: TGTGCCAGCAGTTGGGGCACAGGGGGCTACGAGCAGTACTTC.